This TCR beta chain was sequenced for a study of post-analysis software for immune sequencing data. General study results and limits: The study found significantly lower normalized Chao1 diversity in multiple sclerosis patients than in controls. The five TRBV segments detected at higher frequency in patients than in controls included TRBV5-6, TRBV5-1 and TRBV20-1.

Presence of unique molecular identifiers characterized the TCR beta cDNA libraries. Each CDR3 protein gets one entry after TCRdb re-called the PCR reads with MiXCR. Of roughly 600,000 distinct CDR3 sequences listed, roughly 46% were seen once; the top ten hold about 1.8%. Germline assignment: CDR1 SGHAT and CDR2 FQNNGV. Losses at the gene ends were 4 bases for V and 8 bases for J; bases not matched to a gene: 4. CDR3 size: 14 residues. Comment on this clonotype: Its antigen is unidentified.

The chain employs TRBV11-2 and TRBJ2-3, with TRBD2 matching 12 bases. Sample: blood. The receptor was derived from a girl between 10 and 17 years old with multiple sclerosis. In DNA, the CDR3 is TGTGCCAGCAGCTCACTAGCGGGGGGTGGTACGCAGTATTTT. Amino acids: CASSSLAGGGTQYF.